This TCR beta chain was obtained from a study of T cells in women clearing cervical HPV infection listed by TCRdb under 2018. A note on the overall study: The cases were 20 to 25 women with histologically confirmed HPV16-related CIN3 or worse, and 2 of these cases were invasive cancers. For cases, a median interval of nearly 150 days, with an interquartile range of roughly 85 to 220 days, was observed between lesion detection and blood sampling. Case blood was taken at the visit when the lesion was first identified, whereas control blood was taken when infection was no longer detected. Five blinded duplicates per group were added as quality controls, so that some 60 samples were obtained: about 50 participants and some 10 replicates. Cases and controls were matched on year of sample collection and on age within five years. Nested within Costa Rica's Guanacaste HPV Natural History Study, an exploratory proof-of-principle case-control study compared TCR repertoires across cervical HPV16 outcomes. In the parent cohort, roughly 10,000 women aged 18 or older were enrolled in Guanacaste, Costa Rica, during about 1993 to 1994 and were followed for six to seven years. Since HLA typing was available for only a few women, HLA type could not be ruled out as a confounder. The 20 to 25 controls were women who cleared a single incident HPV16 infection within 12 months without developing precancer or cancer. Cases had a median age of roughly 35 years compared with 38 to 40 for controls, and baseline characteristics showed no significant differences between the groups.

With respect to this clone: Its antigen is still unknown. From the germline J gene comes the end of the CDR3, since the read stops 3 residues before it.

Every participant had a single incident cervical HPV16 infection, and prevalent HPV16 infections were excluded. Cervical HPV DNA was detected by MY09/MY11 PCR and genotyped by dot-blot hybridization. Fifteen mL of heparinized blood were centrifuged, and the buffy coat was split into aliquots, frozen at -30 degrees C, and then kept at -80 degrees C. Genomic DNA was extracted from buffy coat specimens using QIAGEN kits. The germline V and J ends show losses of 3 bases and 8 bases respectively, and no gene match explains 4 bases of the junction. CDR1 and CDR2 were assigned from the germline V gene (reference sequence) as LNHDA and SQIVND. The CDR3 starts with the cysteine, ends with the phenylalanine, and has 14 residues. Shown are 33 bases from within the CDR3, in frame from base 1. The immunoSEQ assay used multiplex PCR to amplify TCR beta CDR3 regions from an average of roughly 1.2 ug of genomic DNA per sample. Primer bias was corrected in the assay by using a complete synthetic TCR repertoire to establish an amplification baseline. The amplicons were sequenced using the Illumina platform. As for the original processing: Sequences were error-corrected by clustering with frequency ratios and a modified nearest-neighbor algorithm, then analyzed in the immunoSEQ Analyzer with IMGT gene definitions. TCR richness and evenness were averaged over 20 rarefaction repeats at each rarefaction depth, excluding samples with fewer sequences than the depth. V, D and J gene relative abundances were compared between groups with Wilcoxon rank sum tests, applying FDR correction. Blinded duplicates gave an intraclass correlation of roughly 95% for TCR richness and an average of 76.4% across some 62 gene segments. The clones in this table, taken by TCRdb from immuneACCESS, are in-frame only. Not every clone is retained; where verified, under half of the shortfall comes from an unresolved V gene, and the cause of the rest is unknown. V, J and clone size are taken as reported in that table, and D and trimming were inferred from the DNA itself. The sample has about 30,000 clones on record. Of the sample, 3.5% is held by the ten largest clones.

What the study reported, not specific to this receptor: T-cell numbers per sample were unknown, so richness differences could reflect varying T-cell content rather than repertoire biology. Across sequencing depths, CIN3+ cases showed significantly higher TCR repertoire richness than controls, but evenness did not differ between the groups. Lower TRBV6-7 relative abundance was observed in cases than in controls (approximately 0.1% versus 0.16%; Bonferroni P = 0.0008). The cross-sectional design could not show whether associations preceded infection or resulted from it; effector/memory subsets and HPV-specific T cells were not isolated. Cases were distinguished from controls with an estimated AUC of 0.65 to 0.85 by random forest classifiers combining richness and V gene abundances.

The sequence was collected from a woman between 18 and 70 years old with a cervical HPV16 infection that either progressed to CIN3+ or cleared (not recorded which). In this chain, TRBV19 is recombined with TRBJ2-1, with 10 middle bases fitting TRBD1. Material: blood buffy coat. This receptor carries the CDR3 CASSIGTGVYEQFF. Partial CDR3 DNA: TGTGCCAGTAGTATCGGGACAGGGGTGTATGAG.